Here is one T cell receptor (beta chain) with its context. Time point here: newly diagnosed GD, antithyroid drugs for less than 3 months. Construction of the TCR library relied on RNA isolated from PBMCs. Patients met American Thyroid Association criteria for Graves' disease. The sample is drawn from a study of regulatory T cells in long-lasting Graves disease. The wider study: Graves' patients diagnosed newly had used antithyroid drugs under 3 months.

Germline-derived CDR1 and CDR2 are LNHDA and SQIVND (reference sequence). V was trimmed by 6 bases and J by 1 base, leaving 9 bases between them. The CDR3 is 13 residues long. HTBI primers from iRepertoire and Arm-PCR of CDR3 regions yielded the TCR beta libraries. Each CDR3 protein is one row after TCRdb ran MiXCR on the multiplex PCR reads. Here the sample spans about 560,000 distinct CDR3 sequences, about 16% being singletons. The data were also submitted as part of a second study, on T cells in Graves' hyperthyroidism and ophthalmopathy.

This rearrangement joins TRBV19 to TRBJ2-5; tentative D call: TRBD2 (5 bases). Sequenced here: peripheral blood mononuclear cells (PBMCs), sampled at new diagnosis, from a patient treated with antithyroid drugs. The TCR sequence derives from a young man with Graves disease. The CDR3 DNA follows: TGTGCCAGTAGGTCCCGGGGCCAAGAGACCCAGTACTTC. Amino acid sequence: CASRSRGQETQYF.